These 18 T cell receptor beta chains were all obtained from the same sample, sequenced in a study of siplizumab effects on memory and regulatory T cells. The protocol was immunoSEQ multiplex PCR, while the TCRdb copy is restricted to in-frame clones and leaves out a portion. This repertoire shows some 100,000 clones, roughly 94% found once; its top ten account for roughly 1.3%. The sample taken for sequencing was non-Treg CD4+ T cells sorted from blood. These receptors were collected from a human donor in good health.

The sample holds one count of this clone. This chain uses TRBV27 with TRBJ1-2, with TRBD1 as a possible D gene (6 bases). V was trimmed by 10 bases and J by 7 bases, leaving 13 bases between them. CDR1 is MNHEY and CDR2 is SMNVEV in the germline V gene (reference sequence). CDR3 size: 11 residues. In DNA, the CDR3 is TGTGCCACCTACCGGGACACTGGCTACACCTTC. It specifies CATYRDTGYTF.

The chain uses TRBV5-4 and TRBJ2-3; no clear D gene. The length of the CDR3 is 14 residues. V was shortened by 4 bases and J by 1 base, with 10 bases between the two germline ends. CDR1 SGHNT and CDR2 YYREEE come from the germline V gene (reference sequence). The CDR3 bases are TGTGCCAGCAGCATAGGACCTCGCACAGATACGCAGTATTTT. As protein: CASSIGPRTDTQYF.

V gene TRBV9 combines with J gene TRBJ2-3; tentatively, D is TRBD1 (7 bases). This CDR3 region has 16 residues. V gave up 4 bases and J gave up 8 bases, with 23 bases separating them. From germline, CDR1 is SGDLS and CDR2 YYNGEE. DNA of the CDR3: TGTGCCAGCAGCAAAGACAGGGTCAGGGACTTGGGTACGCAGTATTTT. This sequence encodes CASSKDRVRDLGTQYF.

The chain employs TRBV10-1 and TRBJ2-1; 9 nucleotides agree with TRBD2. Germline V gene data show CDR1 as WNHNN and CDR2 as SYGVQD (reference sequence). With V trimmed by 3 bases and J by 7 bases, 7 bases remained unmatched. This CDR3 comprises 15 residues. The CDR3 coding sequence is TGCGCCAGCAGTGATTACGCGGGAGGGCTTAATGAGCAGTTCTTC. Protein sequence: CASSDYAGGLNEQFF.

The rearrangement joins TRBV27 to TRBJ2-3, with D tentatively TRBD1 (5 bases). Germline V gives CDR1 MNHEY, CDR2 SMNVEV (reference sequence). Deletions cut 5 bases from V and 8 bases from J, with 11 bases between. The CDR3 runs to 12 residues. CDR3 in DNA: TGTGCCAGCAGTCTCGTAGGGGTTACGCAGTATTTT. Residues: CASSLVGVTQYF.

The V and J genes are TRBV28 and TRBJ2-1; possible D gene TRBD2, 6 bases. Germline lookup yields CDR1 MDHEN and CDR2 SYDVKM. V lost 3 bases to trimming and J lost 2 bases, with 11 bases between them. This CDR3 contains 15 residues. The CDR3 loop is CASSFSGGTYNEQFF. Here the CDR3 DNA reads TGTGCCAGCAGTTTTAGTGGCGGGACCTACAATGAGCAGTTCTTC.

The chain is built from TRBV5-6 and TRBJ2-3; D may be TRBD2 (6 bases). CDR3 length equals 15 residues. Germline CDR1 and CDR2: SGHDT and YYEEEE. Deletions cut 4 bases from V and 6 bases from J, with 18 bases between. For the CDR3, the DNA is TGTGCCAGCAGCCACGGGAGTTTGATTGAGGATACGCAGTATTTT. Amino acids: CASSHGSLIEDTQYF.

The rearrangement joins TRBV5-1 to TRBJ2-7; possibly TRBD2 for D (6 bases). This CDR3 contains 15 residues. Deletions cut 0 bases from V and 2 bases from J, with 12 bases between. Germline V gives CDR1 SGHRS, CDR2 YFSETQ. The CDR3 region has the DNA TGCGCCAGCAGCTTGGCTGGCGGGAACCCCTACGAGCAGTACTTC. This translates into CASSLAGGNPYEQYF.

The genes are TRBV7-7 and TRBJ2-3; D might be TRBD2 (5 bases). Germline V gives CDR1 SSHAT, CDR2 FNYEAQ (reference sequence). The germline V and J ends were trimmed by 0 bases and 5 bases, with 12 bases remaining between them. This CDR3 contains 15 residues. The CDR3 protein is CASSLAGAGGDTQYF. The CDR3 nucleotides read TGTGCCAGCAGCTTAGCGGGAGCTGGCGGAGATACGCAGTATTTT.

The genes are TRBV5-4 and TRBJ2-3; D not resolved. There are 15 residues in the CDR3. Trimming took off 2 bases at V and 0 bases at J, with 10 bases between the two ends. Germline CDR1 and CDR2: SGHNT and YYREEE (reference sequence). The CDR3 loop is CASSLSRLSTDTQYF. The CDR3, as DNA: TGTGCCAGCAGCTTATCCAGGCTTAGCACAGATACGCAGTATTTT.

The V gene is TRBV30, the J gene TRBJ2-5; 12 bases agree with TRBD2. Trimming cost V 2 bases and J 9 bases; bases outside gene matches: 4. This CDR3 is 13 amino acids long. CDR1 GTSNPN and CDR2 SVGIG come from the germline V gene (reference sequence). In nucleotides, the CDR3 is TGTGCCTGGAGTAGACTAGCGGGAGCGGCCCAGTACTTC. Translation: CAWSRLAGAAQYF.

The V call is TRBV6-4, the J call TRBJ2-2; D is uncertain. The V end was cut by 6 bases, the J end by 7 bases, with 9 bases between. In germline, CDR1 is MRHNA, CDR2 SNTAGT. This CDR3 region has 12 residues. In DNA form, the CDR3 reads TGTGCCAGCAGGGAAAGTGGCGGGGAGCTGTTTTTT. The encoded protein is CASRESGGELFF.

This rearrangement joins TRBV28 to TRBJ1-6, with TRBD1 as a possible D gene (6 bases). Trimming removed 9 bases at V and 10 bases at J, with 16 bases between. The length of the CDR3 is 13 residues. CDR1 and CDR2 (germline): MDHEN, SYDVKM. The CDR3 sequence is CASSRGGRSPLHF. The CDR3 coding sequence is TGTGCCAGTTCGAGGGGGGGCAGGTCACCCCTCCACTTT.

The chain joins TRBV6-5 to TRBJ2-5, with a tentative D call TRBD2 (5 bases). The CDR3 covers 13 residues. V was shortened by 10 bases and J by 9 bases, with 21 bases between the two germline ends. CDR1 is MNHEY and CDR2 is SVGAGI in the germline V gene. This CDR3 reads CATLRGRDSAQYF. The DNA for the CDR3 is TGTGCCACCCTAAGAGGGCGTGATTCGGCCCAGTACTTC.

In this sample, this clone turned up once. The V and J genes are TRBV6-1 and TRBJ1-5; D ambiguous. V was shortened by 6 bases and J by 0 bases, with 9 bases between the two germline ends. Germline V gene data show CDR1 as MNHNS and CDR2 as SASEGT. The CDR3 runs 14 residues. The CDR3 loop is CASRRENSNQPQHF. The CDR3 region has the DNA TGTGCCAGCAGACGGGAGAATAGCAATCAGCCCCAGCATTTT.

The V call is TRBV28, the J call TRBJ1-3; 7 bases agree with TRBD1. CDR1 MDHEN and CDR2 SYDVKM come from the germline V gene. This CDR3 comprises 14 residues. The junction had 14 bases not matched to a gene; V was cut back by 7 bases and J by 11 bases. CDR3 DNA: TGTGCCAGCACCGTGGACAGGAACCTCAACCCCATATATTTT. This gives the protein CASTVDRNLNPIYF.

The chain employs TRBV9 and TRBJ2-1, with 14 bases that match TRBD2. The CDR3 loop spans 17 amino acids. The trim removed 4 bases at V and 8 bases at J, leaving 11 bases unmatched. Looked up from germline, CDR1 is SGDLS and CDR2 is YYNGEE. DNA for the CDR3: TGTGCCAGCAGCTTTCGACTAGCGGGAGGGCCCTCAGATGAGCAGTTCTTC. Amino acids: CASSFRLAGGPSDEQFF. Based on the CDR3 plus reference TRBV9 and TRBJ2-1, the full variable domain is DSGVTQTPKHLITATGQRVTLRCSPRSGDLSVYWYQQSLDQGLQFLIQYYNGEERAKGNILERFSAQQFPDLHSELNLSSLELGDSALYFCASSFRLAGGPSDEQFFGPGTRLTVL.

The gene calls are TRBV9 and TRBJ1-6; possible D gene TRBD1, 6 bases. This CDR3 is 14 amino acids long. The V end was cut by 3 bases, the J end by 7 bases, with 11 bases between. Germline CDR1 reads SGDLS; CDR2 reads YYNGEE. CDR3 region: CASSAVTGNSPLHF. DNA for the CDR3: TGTGCCAGCAGCGCCGTCACAGGGAATTCACCCCTCCACTTT.